Following are 32 T cell receptor beta chains from one sample sequenced in a study of blood T cell repertoires in COVID-19. TCRdb's copy holds only in-frame clones and misses some; the assay was immunoSEQ multiplex PCR. The data hold a few hundred thousand clones, with approximately 89% observed a single time. Sequenced material: peripheral blood. The source of these receptors is a woman in her 40s who had recovered from COVID-19.

This chain uses TRBV3-1 (or the pseudogene TRBV3-2) with TRBJ1-4; tentatively, D is TRBD1 (6 bases). The CDR3 covers 12 residues. V lost 4 bases, J lost 13 bases, and 13 bases lay in between. Germline V gene data show CDR1 as LGHDT and CDR2 as YNNKEL (reference sequence). The DNA for the CDR3 is TGTGCCAGCAGCCCCCAAAAAGGGGGACTGTTTTTT. The encoded protein is CASSPQKGGLFF.

V is TRBV28 and J is TRBJ1-1; D is unresolved. CDR1 and CDR2 from the germline V gene are MDHEN and SYDVKM. This CDR3 spans 12 amino acids. Trimming removed 5 bases at V and 7 bases at J, with 11 bases between. The CDR3 here is CASSPHGVEAFF. The DNA of the CDR3 is TGTGCCAGCAGTCCGCACGGGGTTGAAGCTTTCTTT.

Regarding this clone: Other DNA sequences in the sample encode the same CDR3. The chain couples TRBV15 to TRBJ1-2, with D tentatively TRBD1 (6 bases). The germline V gene has CDR1 LNHNV and CDR2 YYDKDF (reference sequence). The germline V and J ends were trimmed by 0 bases and 3 bases, with 8 bases remaining between them. The CDR3 runs 14 residues. The CDR3 DNA reads TGTGCCACCAGCAGAGAGGCAGGGGACTATGGCTACACCTTC. The encoded protein is CATSREAGDYGYTF.

For the CDR3, the DNA is TGTGCCAGTAGTACCCGGTCTGTGGGCTCCGGGGCCAACGTCCTGACTTTC. This gives the protein CASSTRSVGSGANVLTF. The J gene is TRBJ2-6, the V gene TRBV19; D is uncertain. CDR3 length: 17 residues. Trimming took off 4 bases at V and 4 bases at J, with 17 bases between the two ends. CDR1 and CDR2 from the germline V gene are LNHDA and SQIVND (reference sequence).

This clone was seen a handful of times. The chain joins TRBV6-5 to TRBJ1-1, with D maybe TRBD1 (5 bases). This CDR3 is built from 14 residues. V shed 2 bases and J shed 5 bases, with 12 bases lying between them. Germline V gene sequence: CDR1 MNHEY, CDR2 SVGAGI. The CDR3 coding sequence is TGTGCCAGCAGTTACCAACGGGGGGAAACTGAAGCTTTCTTT. Translating gives CASSYQRGETEAFF.

The chain carries TRBV7-9 and TRBJ1-2; no clear D. CDR3 length equals 13 residues. The germline CDR1 and CDR2 sequences are SEHNR and FQNEAQ (reference sequence). V was trimmed by 5 bases and J by 4 bases, leaving 11 bases between them. The CDR3: CASSLVRSYGYTF. The CDR3 nucleotides read TGTGCCAGCAGCCTGGTCCGGTCCTATGGCTACACCTTC.

In this sample, this clone turned up a few times. The chain is built from TRBV4-2 and TRBJ2-2; a possible D gene is TRBD1 (5 bases). Germline CDR1 reads LGHNA; CDR2 reads YNFKEQ. CDR3 length: 15 amino acids. The V end lost 2 bases, the J end lost 3 bases, and 10 bases lay between the germline ends. The CDR3: CASSQRATDTGELFF. The DNA for the CDR3 is TGTGCCAGCAGCCAACGTGCGACAGACACCGGGGAGCTGTTTTTT.

The chain recombines TRBV5-1 with TRBJ2-5; the match to TRBD2 covers 8 bases. V trimming: 3 bases; J trimming: 4 bases; junction bases outside the gene matches: 5. The CDR3 extends over 14 amino acids. Germline CDR1 is SGHRS and CDR2 is YFSETQ. CDR3 loop: CASSYGGASETQYF. The CDR3, as DNA: TGCGCCAGCAGCTACGGGGGGGCCTCAGAGACCCAGTACTTC.

Only one count was recorded for this clone. The chain carries TRBV12-5 and TRBJ2-1; no reliable D call. Germline V gives CDR1 LGHNT, CDR2 FRNRAP. Trimming took off 3 bases at V and 6 bases at J, with 15 bases between the two ends. The CDR3 totals 15 residues. The CDR3 spells CASGFPLQAPNEQFF. The CDR3 bases are TGTGCTAGTGGTTTCCCTCTCCAGGCCCCCAATGAGCAGTTCTTC.

The V gene is TRBV6-2 or TRBV6-3, the J gene TRBJ2-1; 15 nucleotides line up with TRBD2. The CDR3 has 17 amino acids. Trimming at V came to 5 bases and at J to 7 bases, leaving 9 bases not matched to a gene. Germline CDR1 and CDR2: MNHEY and SVGEGT. As DNA, the CDR3 is TGTGCCAGCAGTAACGGACTAGCGGGAGGGCCGAGTAATGAGCAGTTCTTC. Its protein is CASSNGLAGGPSNEQFF.

The chain uses TRBV7-9 and TRBJ1-2; the match to TRBD1 covers 9 bases. The germline CDR1 and CDR2 sequences are SEHNR and FQNEAQ (reference sequence). The CDR3 contains 11 residues. V trimming: 8 bases; J trimming: 8 bases; junction bases outside the gene matches: 3. The CDR3 region has the DNA TGTGCCAGCGGACAGGGGACGGGCTACACCTTC. Its protein is CASGQGTGYTF.

The table lists this clone with a few counts. The chain has TRBV21-1 and TRBJ2-7; TRBD1, the table's D call, was not compared with the DNA. TRBV21-1 corresponds to a pseudogene. The CDR3 totals 14 residues. The CDR3 sequence is CATRSGDRSYEQYV. The CDR3 DNA reads as TGTGCCACACGAAGTGGGGACAGGTCCTACGAGCAGTACGTC.

This sequence joins TRBV27 and TRBJ2-3; TRBD2 aligns across 14 bases. CDR1 and CDR2 from the germline V gene are MNHEY and SMNVEV (reference sequence). The CDR3 sequence is 18 residues long. Trimming cost V 2 bases and J 4 bases; bases outside gene matches: 8. The CDR3 here is CASSLVGLAGGPPDTQYF. CDR3 DNA sequence: TGTGCCAGCAGTTTAGTTGGACTAGCGGGGGGCCCTCCAGATACGCAGTATTTT.

The genes are TRBV7-3 and TRBJ2-1, with 8 bases aligning to TRBD1. The germline V gene encodes CDR1 SGHTA and CDR2 FQGTGA. The V gene end was trimmed by 5 bases and the J gene end by 1 base; junction bases not matched to a gene: 4. The CDR3 is 15 amino acids. The CDR3 nucleotides are TGTGCCAGCAGCCCCACAGGGGGTTCCTACAATGAGCAGTTCTTC. Translating it yields CASSPTGGSYNEQFF. The whole variable domain, filled in from reference TRBV7-3 and TRBJ2-1, reads GAGVSQTPSNKVTEKGKYVELRCDPISGHTALYWYRQSLGQGPEFLIYFQGTGAADDSGLPNDRFFAVRPEGSVSTLKIQRTERGDSAVYLCASSPTGGSYNEQFFGPGTRLTVL.

This clone showed up just once. This chain uses TRBV7-2 with TRBJ1-6, with D perhaps matching TRBD1 (5 bases). The CDR3 runs to 13 residues. Germline V CDR1 and CDR2: SGHTA, FQGNSA. The germline V and J ends were trimmed by 5 bases and 8 bases, with 10 bases remaining between them. The CDR3 DNA reads TGTGCCAGCAGCCGCGGGGGAGATTCACCCCTCCACTTT. Its translation: CASSRGGDSPLHF. Complete variable domain (other parts from reference TRBV7-2 and TRBJ1-6): GAGVSQSPSNKVTEKGKDVELRCDPISGHTALYWYRQSLGQGLEFLIYFQGNSAPDKSGLPSDRFSAERTGGSVSTLTIQRTQQEDSAVYLCASSRGGDSPLHFGNGTRLTVT.

The rearrangement uses TRBV24-1 and TRBJ2-1; D not resolved. Germline V gene lookup returns CDR1 KGHDR and CDR2 SFDVKD. Between the trimmed V and J ends, which lost 1 base and 4 bases, there was a span of 7 bases. This CDR3 region has 14 residues. CDR3 sequence (DNA): TGTGCCACCAGTGATTTAACCAGTTACAATGAGCAGTTCTTC. Translating it yields CATSDLTSYNEQFF.

The chain carries TRBV3-1 (or the pseudogene TRBV3-2) and TRBJ2-2, with D perhaps TRBD2 (5 bases). V dropped 1 base and J dropped 1 base, with 10 bases sitting between them. Looked up from germline, CDR1 is LGHDT and CDR2 is YNNKEL (reference sequence). The CDR3 has 16 residues. The CDR3 region is CASSQVLAENTGELFF. The CDR3 coding sequence is TGTGCCAGCAGCCAAGTGCTAGCCGAGAACACCGGGGAGCTGTTTTTT.

The gene calls are TRBV2 and TRBJ2-3, with 7 bases lining up with TRBD2. The junction had 0 bases not matched to a gene; V was cut back by 9 bases and J by 0 bases. Germline CDR1 is SNHLY and CDR2 is FYNNEI. The CDR3 is made up of 12 amino acids. In DNA, the CDR3 is TGTGCCAGTAGCGGGAGCACAGATACGCAGTATTTT. It yields the protein CASSGSTDTQYF.

The genes are TRBV5-6 and TRBJ1-3; D gene ambiguous. Germline V CDR1 and CDR2: SGHDT, YYEEEE. V lost 6 bases and J 2 bases, leaving 12 bases between the germline ends. There are 14 residues in the CDR3. The CDR3 region has the DNA TGTGCCAGCAACGACCGGCAGGCTGGAAACACCATATATTTT. This translates into CASNDRQAGNTIYF.

This chain connects TRBV3-1 (or the pseudogene TRBV3-2) to TRBJ1-2, with a tentative D call TRBD1 (5 bases). Germline V gene lookup returns CDR1 LGHDT and CDR2 YNNKEL (reference sequence). V was trimmed by 1 base and J by 0 bases, leaving 12 bases between them. The CDR3 is 16 residues long. CDR3 nucleotides: TGTGCCAGCAGCCAAGCCCGGGGGGAAGCTAACTATGGCTACACCTTC. Its protein is CASSQARGEANYGYTF.

This clone is a singleton in its sample. The chain carries TRBV12-3 or TRBV12-4 and TRBJ1-1, with unresolved D. V was shortened by 3 bases and J by 9 bases, with 14 bases between the two germline ends. The CDR3 runs 13 residues. The CDR3 DNA follows: TGTGCCAGCAGTTTCGGCGGAAGGAGGAAAGCTTTCTTT. Translation gives CASSFGGRRKAFF.

This sequence joins TRBV30 and TRBJ2-4; possibly TRBD1 for D (5 bases). Germline V gene lookup returns CDR1 GTSNPN and CDR2 SVGIG (reference sequence). This CDR3 is built from 13 residues. Written as DNA, the CDR3 is TGTGCTCAGAGGCAGGGTGGCAAAAACATTCAGTACTTC. It encodes CAQRQGGKNIQYF.

The V and J genes are TRBV7-3 and TRBJ1-5; D possibly corresponds to TRBD1 (5 bases). Germline loops: CDR1 SGHTA, CDR2 FQGTGA. CDR3 length: 13 residues. The V and J ends lost 5 bases and 5 bases respectively, with 10 bases between them. The CDR3 bases are TGTGCCAGCAGCCAAGGGGCAGATCAGCCCCAGCATTTT. Its protein is CASSQGADQPQHF. Full variable domain (remainder filled in from reference TRBV7-3 and TRBJ1-5): GAGVSQTPSNKVTEKGKYVELRCDPISGHTALYWYRQSLGQGPEFLIYFQGTGAADDSGLPNDRFFAVRPEGSVSTLKIQRTERGDSAVYLCASSQGADQPQHFGDGTRLSIL.

This chain connects TRBV4-2 to TRBJ1-2; D remains unclear. V dropped 0 bases and J dropped 5 bases, with 7 bases sitting between them. CDR3 size: 13 residues. Germline CDR1 reads LGHNA; CDR2 reads YNFKEQ. The CDR3 DNA reads TGTGCCAGCAGCCAAGATCCCAGTTATGGCTACACCTTC. Protein: CASSQDPSYGYTF.

The chain combines TRBV6-5 with TRBJ2-3; possibly TRBD2 for D (6 bases). From germline, CDR1 is MNHEY and CDR2 SVGAGI. The CDR3 extends over 14 amino acids. Trimming left V 5 bases short and J 4 bases short, with 13 bases between. The CDR3 nucleotides are TGTGCCAGCAGTACCATGGGGGGTGCAGATACGCAGTATTTT. Amino acid sequence: CASSTMGGADTQYF.

The chain uses TRBV10-3 and TRBJ1-6; TRBD1 matches 8 bases. CDR1 and CDR2 (germline): ENHRY, SYGVKD. V lost 0 bases, J lost 5 bases, and 3 bases stayed unmatched. There are 16 residues in the CDR3. The CDR3 spells CAISESRTGNNSPLHF. DNA of the CDR3: TGTGCCATCAGTGAGTCCCGGACAGGGAATAATTCACCCCTCCACTTT.

V and J are TRBV12-3 or TRBV12-4 and TRBJ2-7; D is possibly TRBD1 (5 bases). V was trimmed by 5 bases and J by 6 bases, leaving 8 bases between them. The CDR3 runs to 11 residues. The CDR3: CASSLGAEQYF. The CDR3 DNA reads as TGTGCCAGCAGTCTAGGGGCCGAGCAGTACTTC.

The V and J genes are TRBV6-5 and TRBJ2-3; no clear D gene. Germline loops: CDR1 MNHEY, CDR2 SVGAGI. The CDR3 has 15 residues. With 6 bases removed from V and 6 bases from J, the gap between germline ends came to 19 bases. The CDR3 sequence: CASRARPVPGDTQYF. The DNA of the CDR3 is TGTGCCAGCAGAGCCCGACCTGTCCCCGGGGATACGCAGTATTTT.

This chain joins TRBV10-3 and TRBJ2-2; 11 nucleotides line up with TRBD2. Germline CDR1 reads ENHRY; CDR2 reads SYGVKD. This CDR3 is 15 amino acids long. With V trimmed by 3 bases and J by 3 bases, 0 bases remained unmatched. The CDR3 loop is CAISELAGDTGELFF. The CDR3 coding sequence is TGTGCCATCAGTGAACTAGCGGGAGACACCGGGGAGCTGTTTTTT.

The chain recombines TRBV30 with TRBJ2-1; tentative D call: TRBD2 (6 bases). The CDR3 is 13 residues long. The V gene's germline CDR1 is GTSNPN and CDR2 SVGIG (reference sequence). With 0 bases removed from V and 7 bases from J, the gap between germline ends came to 10 bases. The CDR3 loop is CAWSVASANEQFF. CDR3 nucleotides: TGTGCCTGGAGTGTAGCTAGCGCTAATGAGCAGTTCTTC.

The chain recombines TRBV24-1 with TRBJ1-5; 8 bases map to TRBD1. Per the germline V gene, CDR1 is KGHDR and CDR2 is SFDVKD. The CDR3 length is 13 residues. V lost 8 bases to trimming and J lost 4 bases; unmatched junction nucleotides: 3. In nucleotides, the CDR3 is TGTGCCACCAAAGGACAGGGTAATCAGCCCCAGCATTTT. Its translation is CATKGQGNQPQHF.

V usage is TRBV28 and J usage is TRBJ1-2; TRBD1 aligns across 10 bases. Germline V gene data show CDR1 as MDHEN and CDR2 as SYDVKM. With 5 bases clipped from V and 8 bases from J, the junction kept 2 bases outside the gene matches. The length of the CDR3 is 12 residues. As DNA, the CDR3 is TGTGCCAGCAGTAGGGACAGGGGCGGCTACACCTTC. Amino acids: CASSRDRGGYTF.